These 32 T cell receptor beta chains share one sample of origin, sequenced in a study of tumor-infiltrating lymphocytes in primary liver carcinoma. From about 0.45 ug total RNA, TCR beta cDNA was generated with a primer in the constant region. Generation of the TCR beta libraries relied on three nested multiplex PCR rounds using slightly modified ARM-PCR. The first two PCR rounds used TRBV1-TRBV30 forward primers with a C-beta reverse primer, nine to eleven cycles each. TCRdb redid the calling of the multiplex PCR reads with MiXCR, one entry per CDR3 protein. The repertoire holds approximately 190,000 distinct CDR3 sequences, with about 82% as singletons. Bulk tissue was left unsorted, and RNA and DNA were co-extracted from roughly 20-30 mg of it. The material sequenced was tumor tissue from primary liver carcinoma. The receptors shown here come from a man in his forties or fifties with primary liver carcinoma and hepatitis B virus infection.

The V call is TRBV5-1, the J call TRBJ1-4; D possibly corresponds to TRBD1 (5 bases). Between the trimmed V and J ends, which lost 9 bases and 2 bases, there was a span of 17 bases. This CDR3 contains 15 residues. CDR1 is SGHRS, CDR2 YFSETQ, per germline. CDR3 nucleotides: TGCGCCAACAATCGCGACAGACAGACTAATGAAAAACTGTTTTTT. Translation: CANNRDRQTNEKLFF.

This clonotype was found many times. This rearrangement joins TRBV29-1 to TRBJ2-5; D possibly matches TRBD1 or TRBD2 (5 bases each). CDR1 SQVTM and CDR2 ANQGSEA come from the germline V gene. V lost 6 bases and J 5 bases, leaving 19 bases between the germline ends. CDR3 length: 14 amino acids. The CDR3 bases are TGCAGCGTCAAGGCTTGGGGACCCCAGGAGACCCAGTACTTC. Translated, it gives CSVKAWGPQETQYF.

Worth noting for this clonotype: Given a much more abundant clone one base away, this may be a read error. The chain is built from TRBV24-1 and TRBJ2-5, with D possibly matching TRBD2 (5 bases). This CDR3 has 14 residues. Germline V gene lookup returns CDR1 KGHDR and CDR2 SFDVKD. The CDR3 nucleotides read TGTGCCTCCAGTGGCCGGGATCCGTGGGAGACCCAGTACTTC. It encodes CASSGRDPWETQYF.

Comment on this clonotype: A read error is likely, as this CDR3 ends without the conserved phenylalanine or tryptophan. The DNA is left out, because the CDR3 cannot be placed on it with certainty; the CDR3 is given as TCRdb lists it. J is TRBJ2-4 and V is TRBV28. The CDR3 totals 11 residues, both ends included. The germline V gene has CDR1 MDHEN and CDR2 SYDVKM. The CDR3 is CASSSVLIQYL.

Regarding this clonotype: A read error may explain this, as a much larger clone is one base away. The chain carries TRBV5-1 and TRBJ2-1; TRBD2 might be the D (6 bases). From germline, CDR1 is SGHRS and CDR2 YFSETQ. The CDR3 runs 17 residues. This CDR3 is CANSSGLAVRSYNEQFF. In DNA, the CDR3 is TGCGCCAACAGCTCCGGTTTAGCGGTCCGCTCCTACAATGAGCAGTTCTTC.

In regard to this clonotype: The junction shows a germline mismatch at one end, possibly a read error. The DNA for the CDR3 is TGTGCCTGGAGTAACCGGGGGGTCACCAAAAACACTCAGTACTTC. It is translated as CAWSNRGVTKNTQYF. This rearrangement joins TRBV30 to TRBJ2-4, with TRBD2 identical over 7 bases. Germline V gene data show CDR1 as GTSNPN and CDR2 as SVGIG (reference sequence). The CDR3 consists of 15 residues. Full variable domain (rest looked up from reference TRBV30 and TRBJ2-4): SQTIHQWPATLVQPVGSPLSLECTVEGTSNPNLYWYRQAAGRGLQLLFYSVGIGQISSEVPQNLSASRPQDRQFILSSKKLLLSDSGFYLCAWSNRGVTKNTQYFGAGTRLSVL.

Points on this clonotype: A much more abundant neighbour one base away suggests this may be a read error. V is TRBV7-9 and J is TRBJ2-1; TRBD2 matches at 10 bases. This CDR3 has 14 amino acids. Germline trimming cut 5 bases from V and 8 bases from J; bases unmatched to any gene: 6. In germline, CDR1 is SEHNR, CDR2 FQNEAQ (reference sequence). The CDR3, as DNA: TGTGCCAGCAGCGGGACTAGCGTAGGCCATGAGCAGTTCTTC. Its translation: CASSGTSVGHEQFF.

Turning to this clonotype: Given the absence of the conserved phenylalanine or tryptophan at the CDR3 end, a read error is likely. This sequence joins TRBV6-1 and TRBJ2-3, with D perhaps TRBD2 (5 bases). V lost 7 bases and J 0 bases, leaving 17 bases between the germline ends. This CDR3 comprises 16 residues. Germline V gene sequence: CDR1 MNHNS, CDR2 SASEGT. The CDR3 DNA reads TGTGCCAGCACCGCCCAGCGAGCGGCTAGCACAGATACGCAGTATTAT. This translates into CASTAQRAASTDTQYY.

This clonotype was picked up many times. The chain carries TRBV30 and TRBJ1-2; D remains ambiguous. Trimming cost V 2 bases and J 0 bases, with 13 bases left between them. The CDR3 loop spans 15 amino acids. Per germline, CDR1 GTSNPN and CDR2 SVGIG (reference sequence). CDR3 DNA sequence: TGTGCCTGGAGTATGACGGGTCTAGCTAACTATGGCTACACCTTC. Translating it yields CAWSMTGLANYGYTF.

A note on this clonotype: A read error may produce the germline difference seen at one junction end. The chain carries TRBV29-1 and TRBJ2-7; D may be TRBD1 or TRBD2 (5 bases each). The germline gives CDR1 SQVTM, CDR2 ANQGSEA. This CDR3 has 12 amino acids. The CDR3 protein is CSVPPGSYEHYF. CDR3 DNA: TGCAGCGTGCCCCCAGGGAGCTACGAGCATTACTTC.

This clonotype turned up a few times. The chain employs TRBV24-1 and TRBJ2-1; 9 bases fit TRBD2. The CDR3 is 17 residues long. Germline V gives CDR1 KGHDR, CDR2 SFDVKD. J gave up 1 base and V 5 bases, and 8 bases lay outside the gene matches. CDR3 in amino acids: CATSGVAGEGSYNEQFF. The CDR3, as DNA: TGTGCCACCAGTGGAGTAGCGGGAGAGGGGTCCTACAATGAGCAGTTCTTC.

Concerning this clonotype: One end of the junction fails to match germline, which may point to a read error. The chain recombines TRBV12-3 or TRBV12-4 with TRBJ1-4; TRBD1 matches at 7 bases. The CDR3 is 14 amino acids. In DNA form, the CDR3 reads TGTGCCAGCAGTCGACAGGGCAGGGGTGAAAAAGTGTTTTTT. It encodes CASSRQGRGEKVFF.

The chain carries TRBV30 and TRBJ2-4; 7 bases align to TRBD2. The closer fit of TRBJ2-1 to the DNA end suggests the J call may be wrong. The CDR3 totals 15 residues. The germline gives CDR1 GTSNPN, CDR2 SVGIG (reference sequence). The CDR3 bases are TGTGCCTGGAGCAACCGGGGGGTAACCAAAAACATTCAGTTCTTC. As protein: CAWSNRGVTKNIQFF.

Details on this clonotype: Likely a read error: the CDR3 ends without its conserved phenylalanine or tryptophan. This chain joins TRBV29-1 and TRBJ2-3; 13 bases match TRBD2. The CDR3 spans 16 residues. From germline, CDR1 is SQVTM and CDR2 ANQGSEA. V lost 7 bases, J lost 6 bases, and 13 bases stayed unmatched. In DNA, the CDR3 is TGCAGCGCACCCGGGACTAGCGGGATGGTTATCGATACGCAGTATTAT. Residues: CSAPGTSGMVIDTQYY.

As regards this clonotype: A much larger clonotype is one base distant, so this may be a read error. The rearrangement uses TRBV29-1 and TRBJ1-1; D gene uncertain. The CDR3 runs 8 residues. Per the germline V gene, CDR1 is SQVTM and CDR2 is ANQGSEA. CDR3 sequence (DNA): TGCAACGTAGCAGGAGCTTTCTTT. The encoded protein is CNVAGAFF.

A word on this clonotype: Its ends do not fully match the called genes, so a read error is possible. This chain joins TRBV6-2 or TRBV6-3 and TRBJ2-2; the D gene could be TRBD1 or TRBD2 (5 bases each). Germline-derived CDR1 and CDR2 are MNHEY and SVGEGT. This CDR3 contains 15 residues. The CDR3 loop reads CASIHGTLNTGELFF. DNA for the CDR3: TGTGCCAGCATTCATGGGACGTTAAACACCGGGGAACTGTTTTTT.

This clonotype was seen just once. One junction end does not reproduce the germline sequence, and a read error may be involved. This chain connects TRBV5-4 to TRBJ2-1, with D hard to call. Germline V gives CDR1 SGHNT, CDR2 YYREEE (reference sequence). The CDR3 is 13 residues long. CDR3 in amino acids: CVSSKISANEQFF. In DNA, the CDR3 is TGTGTCAGCAGCAAGATCTCTGCGAATGAGCAGTTCTTC. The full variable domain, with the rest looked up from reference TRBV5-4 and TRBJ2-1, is ETGVTQSPTHLIKTRGQQVTLRCSSQSGHNTVSWYQQALGQGPQFIFQYYREEENGRGNFPPRFSGLQFPNYSSELNVNALELDDSALYLCVSSKISANEQFFGPGTRLTVL.

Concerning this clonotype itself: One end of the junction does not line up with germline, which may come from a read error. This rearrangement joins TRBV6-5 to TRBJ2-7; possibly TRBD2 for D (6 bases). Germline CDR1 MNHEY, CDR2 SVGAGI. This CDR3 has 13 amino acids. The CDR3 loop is CTSIGLIGGEQYF. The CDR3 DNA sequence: TGTACCAGCATCGGACTAATTGGGGGCGAGCAGTACTTC.

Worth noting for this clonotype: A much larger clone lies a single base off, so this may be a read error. The CDR3: CASSSTGRGSDHYGYTF. In DNA, the CDR3 is TGTGCCAGCAGTTCCACTGGGAGGGGATCGGATCACTATGGCTACACCTTC. V gene TRBV28 combines with J gene TRBJ1-2; possible D gene TRBD1, 5 bases. The CDR3 contains 17 residues. Trimming took 4 bases from V and 3 from J, leaving 21 bases between them. In germline, CDR1 is MDHEN, CDR2 SYDVKM.

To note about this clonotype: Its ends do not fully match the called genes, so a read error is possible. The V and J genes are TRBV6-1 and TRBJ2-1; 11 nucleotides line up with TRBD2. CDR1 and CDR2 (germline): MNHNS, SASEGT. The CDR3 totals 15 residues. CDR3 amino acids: CAGSETSGNSHEQFF. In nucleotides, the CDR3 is TGTGCCGGCAGTGAGACTAGCGGGAATTCCCATGAGCAGTTCTTC.

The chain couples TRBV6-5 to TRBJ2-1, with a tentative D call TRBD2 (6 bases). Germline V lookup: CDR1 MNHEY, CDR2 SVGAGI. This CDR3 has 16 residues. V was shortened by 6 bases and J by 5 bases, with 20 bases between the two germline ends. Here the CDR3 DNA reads TGTGCCAGCAGCTCACGGGCCCCCGCGGGGCACAATGAGCAGTTCTTC. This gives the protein CASSSRAPAGHNEQFF.

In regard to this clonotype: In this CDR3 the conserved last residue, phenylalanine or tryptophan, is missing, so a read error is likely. The CDR3 coding sequence is TGCAGCGCTGACCACTATGGCTACACCGTC. Its translation is CSADHYGYTV. The chain carries TRBV29-1 and TRBJ1-2; D remains unclear. Germline V gene sequence: CDR1 SQVTM, CDR2 ANQGSEA. There are 10 residues in the CDR3. The V end was cut by 7 bases, the J end by 3 bases, with 6 bases between.

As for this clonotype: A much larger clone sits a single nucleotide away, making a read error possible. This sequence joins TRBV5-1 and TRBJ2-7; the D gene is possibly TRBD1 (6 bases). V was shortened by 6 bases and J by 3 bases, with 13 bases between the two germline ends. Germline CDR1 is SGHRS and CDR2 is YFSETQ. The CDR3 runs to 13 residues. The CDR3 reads CASNLDRNYEQYF. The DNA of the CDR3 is TGCGCCAGCAACCTAGACAGGAACTACGAGCAGTACTTC.

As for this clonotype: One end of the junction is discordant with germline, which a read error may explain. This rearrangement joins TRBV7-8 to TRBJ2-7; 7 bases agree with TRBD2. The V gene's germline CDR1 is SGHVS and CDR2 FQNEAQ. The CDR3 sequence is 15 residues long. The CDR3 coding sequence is TGTGTCAGCAGCGTAATCGCGGGGAGACGGGGGGACCAGTACTTC. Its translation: CVSSVIAGRRGDQYF.

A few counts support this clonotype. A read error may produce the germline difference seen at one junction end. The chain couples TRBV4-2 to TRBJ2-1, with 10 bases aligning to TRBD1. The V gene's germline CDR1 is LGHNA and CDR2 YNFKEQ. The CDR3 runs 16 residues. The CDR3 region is CTSNHAGGQGNNEQFF. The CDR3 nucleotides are TGTACCAGCAACCATGCCGGGGGACAGGGGAACAATGAGCAGTTCTTC.

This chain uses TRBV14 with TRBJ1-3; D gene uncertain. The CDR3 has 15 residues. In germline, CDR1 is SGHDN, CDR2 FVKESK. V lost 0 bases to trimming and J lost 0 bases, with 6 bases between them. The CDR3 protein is CASSQDLSSGNTIYF. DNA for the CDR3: TGTGCCAGCAGCCAAGATCTGAGCTCTGGAAACACCATATATTTT.

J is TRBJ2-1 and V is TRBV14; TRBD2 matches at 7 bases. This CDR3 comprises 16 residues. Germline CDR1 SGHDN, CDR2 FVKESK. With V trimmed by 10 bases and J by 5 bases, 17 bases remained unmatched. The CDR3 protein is CANSAAAGWVNNEQFF. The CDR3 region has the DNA TGTGCCAATAGTGCCGCAGCGGGATGGGTAAACAATGAGCAGTTCTTC.

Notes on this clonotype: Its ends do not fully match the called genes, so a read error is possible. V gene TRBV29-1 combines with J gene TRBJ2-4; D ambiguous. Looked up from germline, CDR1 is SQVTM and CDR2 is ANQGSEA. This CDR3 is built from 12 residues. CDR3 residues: CSVEDLKNIQNF. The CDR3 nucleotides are TGCAGCGTTGAGGACCTAAAAAACATTCAGAACTTC.

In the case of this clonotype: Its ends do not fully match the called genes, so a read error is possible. The CDR3 spells CVSSLGQKNTEAFF. The CDR3, as DNA: TGTGTCAGCAGTTTGGGACAGAAAAACACTGAAGCTTTCTTT. The chain uses TRBV28 and TRBJ1-1; 7 nucleotides align to TRBD1. CDR1 MDHEN and CDR2 SYDVKM come from the germline V gene. The CDR3 has 14 residues.

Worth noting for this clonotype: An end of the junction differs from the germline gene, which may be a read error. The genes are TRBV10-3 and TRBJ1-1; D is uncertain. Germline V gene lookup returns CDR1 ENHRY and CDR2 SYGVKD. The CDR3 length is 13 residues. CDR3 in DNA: TGTGCCATCAGTGATCACCAGAACACTGAAGTTCTCTTT. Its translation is CAISDHQNTEVLF.

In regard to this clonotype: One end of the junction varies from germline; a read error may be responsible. The CDR3 sequence is CGSNLGGGNNEQFF. CDR3 nucleotide sequence: TGTGGCAGCAACCTTGGAGGCGGTAACAATGAGCAGTTCTTC. This sequence joins TRBV5-4 and TRBJ2-1; D perhaps matches TRBD2 (5 bases). This CDR3 is 14 amino acids long. Germline V gives CDR1 SGHNT, CDR2 YYREEE (reference sequence).

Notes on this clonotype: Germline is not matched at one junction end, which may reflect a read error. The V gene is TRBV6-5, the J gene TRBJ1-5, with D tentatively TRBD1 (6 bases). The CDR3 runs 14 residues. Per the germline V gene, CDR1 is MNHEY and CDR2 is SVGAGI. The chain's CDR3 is CASRLKGGNQSQHF. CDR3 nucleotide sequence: TGTGCCAGCAGGCTCAAGGGGGGAAATCAGTCCCAGCATTTT.